A selection of T cell receptor beta chains follows, all from one sample in a study of cytomegalovirus exposure and HLA in healthy donors. Measured with immunoSEQ multiplex PCR; TCRdb has only the in-frame clones, and not every one. Of approximately 100,000 clones listed, 65% to 75% are singletons. The sample was PBMCs. Every receptor here comes from a woman aged 18-29 years in good health and CMV-seropositive. The CDR3 runs from the conserved cysteine through the conserved F or W. Each record gives: J gene, V gene, clone size, CDR3 protein. Expanded clones get a size class; other rows say once, few or many, or leave the size out.

j_gene: TRBJ2-7; v_gene: TRBV4-3; abundance: -; CDR3aa: CASSQGNRGDSYEQYF
j_gene: TRBJ2-1; v_gene: TRBV7-3; abundance: -; CDR3aa: CASSLRAGGHNEQFF
j_gene: TRBJ2-7; v_gene: TRBV16; abundance: few; CDR3aa: CASSHYRTAYEQYF
j_gene: TRBJ1-1; v_gene: TRBV7-9; abundance: few; CDR3aa: CASSWHDRNTEAFF
j_gene: TRBJ1-1; v_gene: TRBV29-1; abundance: -; CDR3aa: CSAPRTGENTEAFF
j_gene: TRBJ1-1; v_gene: TRBV12-5; abundance: once; CDR3aa: CASGSRRQFHTEAFF
j_gene: TRBJ1-2; v_gene: TRBV7-9; abundance: -; CDR3aa: CASSPGTARQRYGYTF
j_gene: TRBJ2-2; v_gene: TRBV29-1; abundance: -; CDR3aa: CSVGGGLGQLPGELFF
j_gene: TRBJ2-7; v_gene: TRBV7-9; abundance: few; CDR3aa: CASSSTREQYF
j_gene: TRBJ2-5; v_gene: TRBV11-3; abundance: few; CDR3aa: CASSPWTGEQETQYF
j_gene: TRBJ2-7; v_gene: TRBV28; abundance: -; CDR3aa: CASSLYHEQYF
j_gene: TRBJ2-1; v_gene: TRBV2; abundance: -; CDR3aa: CATNLAGVRNEQFF
j_gene: TRBJ2-3; v_gene: TRBV9; abundance: -; CDR3aa: CASSDGLAGAADTQYF
j_gene: TRBJ2-1; v_gene: TRBV5-8; abundance: -; CDR3aa: CASSWGLAWQFF
j_gene: TRBJ1-1; v_gene: TRBV6-5; abundance: -; CDR3aa: CASTLYSGTEAFF
j_gene: TRBJ1-1; v_gene: TRBV6-5; abundance: -; CDR3aa: CASSYSSPVPNTEAFF
j_gene: TRBJ1-1; v_gene: TRBV5-1; abundance: -; CDR3aa: CASSLPGGPTEAFF
j_gene: TRBJ1-5; v_gene: TRBV27; abundance: few; CDR3aa: CASRPTGPWVSNQPQHF
j_gene: TRBJ2-7; v_gene: TRBV6-5; abundance: -; CDR3aa: CASSYSSTSGYEQYF
j_gene: TRBJ2-6; v_gene: TRBV29-1; abundance: -; CDR3aa: CSVEAVSGANVLTF
j_gene: TRBJ2-1; v_gene: TRBV4-3; abundance: -; CDR3aa: CASSPGATYNEQFF
j_gene: TRBJ2-7; v_gene: TRBV28; abundance: -; CDR3aa: CASSFGRGMREQYF
j_gene: TRBJ2-5; v_gene: TRBV6-5; abundance: few; CDR3aa: CASSYSWSGKETQYF
j_gene: TRBJ2-7; v_gene: TRBV28; abundance: -; CDR3aa: CASSLTRDYTYEQYF
j_gene: TRBJ1-3; v_gene: TRBV28; abundance: -; CDR3aa: CASSSSLGRLSGNTIYF
j_gene: TRBJ1-3; v_gene: TRBV15; abundance: once; CDR3aa: CATSRRLPQLSGNTIYF
j_gene: TRBJ1-1; v_gene: TRBV6-4; abundance: -; CDR3aa: CASRQDMNTEAFF
j_gene: TRBJ2-3; v_gene: TRBV7-9; abundance: few; CDR3aa: CASSASRDSVTDTQYF
j_gene: TRBJ2-7; v_gene: TRBV19; abundance: -; CDR3aa: CASSTGTLPYEQYF
j_gene: TRBJ2-2; v_gene: TRBV19; abundance: -; CDR3aa: CASSSGSGVAGELFF
j_gene: TRBJ1-4; v_gene: TRBV19; abundance: -; CDR3aa: CASGTGRGNEKLFF
j_gene: TRBJ1-1; v_gene: TRBV9; abundance: -; CDR3aa: CASSDGEINPTEAFF
j_gene: TRBJ2-1; v_gene: TRBV6-5; abundance: -; CDR3aa: CASSKSNEQFF
j_gene: TRBJ2-5; v_gene: TRBV6-5; abundance: -; CDR3aa: CASNRGGETQYF
j_gene: TRBJ1-1; v_gene: TRBV10-3; abundance: -; CDR3aa: CAVTSAGPLEGTEAFF
j_gene: TRBJ2-3; v_gene: TRBV7-7; abundance: -; CDR3aa: CASSFGLAGTDTQYF